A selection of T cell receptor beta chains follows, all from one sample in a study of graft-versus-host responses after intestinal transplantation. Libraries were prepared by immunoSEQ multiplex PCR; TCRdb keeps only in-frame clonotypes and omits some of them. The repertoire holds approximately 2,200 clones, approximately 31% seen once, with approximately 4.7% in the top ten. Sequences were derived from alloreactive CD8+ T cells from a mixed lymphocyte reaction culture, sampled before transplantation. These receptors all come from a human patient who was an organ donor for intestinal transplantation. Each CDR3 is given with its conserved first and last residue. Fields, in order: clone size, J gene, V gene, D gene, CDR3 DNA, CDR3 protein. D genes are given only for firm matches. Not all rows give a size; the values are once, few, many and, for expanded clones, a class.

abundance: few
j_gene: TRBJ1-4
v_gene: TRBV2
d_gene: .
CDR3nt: TGTGCCAGCAGTGCCACATTAGGGGCAACTCAAGAAAAACTGTTTTTT
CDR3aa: CASSATLGATQEKLFF

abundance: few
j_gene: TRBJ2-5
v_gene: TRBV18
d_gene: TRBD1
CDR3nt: TGTGCCAGCTCACCACGGACAGGGGAAGGGTGGGAGACCCAGTACTTC
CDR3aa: CASSPRTGEGWETQYF

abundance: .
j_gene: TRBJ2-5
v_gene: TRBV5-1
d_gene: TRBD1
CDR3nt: TGCGCCAGCAGCTCCCACCGAACAGGGGCCTCTCTCATCCAAGAGACCCAGTACTTC
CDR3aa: CASSSHRTGASLIQETQYF

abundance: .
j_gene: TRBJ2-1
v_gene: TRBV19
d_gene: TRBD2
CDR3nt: TGTGCCAGTAGAGGCGGGGGGCTCTCCTACAATGAGCAGTTCTTC
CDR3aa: CASRGGGLSYNEQFF

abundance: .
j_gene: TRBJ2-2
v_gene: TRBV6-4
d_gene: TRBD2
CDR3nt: TGTGCCAGCAGTGGGACTAGCGGGACCCCCAACACCGGGGAGCTGTTTTTT
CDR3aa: CASSGTSGTPNTGELFF

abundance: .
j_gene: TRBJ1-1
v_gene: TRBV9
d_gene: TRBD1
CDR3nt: TGTGCCAGCAGCCTAGGGACAGGGGCCGGTGGGACTGAAGCTTTCTTT
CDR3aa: CASSLGTGAGGTEAFF

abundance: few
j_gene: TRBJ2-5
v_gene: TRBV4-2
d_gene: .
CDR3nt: TGTGCCAGCAGCCAGATACCTAGCGAGCCAGAGACCCAGTACTTC
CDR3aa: CASSQIPSEPETQYF

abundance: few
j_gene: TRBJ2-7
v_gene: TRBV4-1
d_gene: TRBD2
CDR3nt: TGCGCCAGCAGCCAGATAGCGGGGCCGGCCTACGAGCAGTACTTC
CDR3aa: CASSQIAGPAYEQYF

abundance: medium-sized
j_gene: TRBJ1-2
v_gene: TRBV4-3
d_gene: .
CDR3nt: TGCGCCAGCAGCCAAGACTTAACCCAGGGTGCATGGTATGGCTACACCTTC
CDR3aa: CASSQDLTQGAWYGYTF

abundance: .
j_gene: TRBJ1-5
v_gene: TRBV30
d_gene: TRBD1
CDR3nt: TGTGCCTGGGGTCGGACAGGGGCGAATCAGCCCCAGCATTTT
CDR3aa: CAWGRTGANQPQHF